This T cell receptor beta chain came from a study of T cells after posttransplantation cyclophosphamide. Study outcomes and limitations: Skin or GI-infiltrating T cells shared few TRB sequences with blood. Recipient CMV seropositivity and CMV reactivation strongly tracked TRB clonality. Later post-transplant blood repertoires were often dominated by donor CD8+ memory clones.

This clone occurred many times. Its target is unknown. The related graft donor's blood sample was taken on the day of bone marrow donation. TCRdb keeps only in-frame clones here, not all; method: immunoSEQ multiplex PCR. Sampling found 10,000 to 15,000 clones, none seen once. Germline V gene lookup returns CDR1 SGHVS and CDR2 FNYEAQ. This CDR3 has 19 amino acids. With 3 bases removed from V and 2 bases from J, the gap between germline ends came to 23 bases. The J gene is TRBJ2-1, the V gene TRBV7-6; perhaps TRBD2 as D (6 bases). Sequencing was performed on PBMCs. The receptor comes from a woman aged 40 to 50 in good health, CMV-negative, and a related stem cell transplant donor. The CDR3 here is CASSFLTSTWDSPYNEQFF. CDR3 in DNA: TGTGCCAGCAGCTTTTTAACGTCTACCTGGGACTCTCCCTACAATGAGCAGTTCTTC.